The following is a T cell receptor beta chain sequence with its context. The data stem from a study of blood T cell repertoires in COVID-19. About the study: Whether acute or convalescent, the COVID-19 samples came from the United States, Italy and Spain. In each case, the material was cDNA or gDNA derived from T cells, B-cell-depleted T cells, or PBMCs.

In the original processing: Quantification of nucleated cells was approximated via reference gene primer amplification. Repertoires were generated with immunoSEQ multiplex PCR, while TCRdb's copy carries only in-frame clones and drops some. V, J and clone size are those of that table, while D and trimming were read from the DNA. Of about 180,000 clones listed, 84% were seen once; the top ten hold around 7%. The ends lost 5 bases at V and 7 bases at J; junction bases unmatched: 7. The CDR3 is 15 amino acids. From germline, CDR1 is SGHTA and CDR2 FQGTGA. The rearrangement links TRBV7-3 to TRBJ2-1; 11 nucleotides match TRBD2. The sequenced material came from peripheral blood. This receptor was obtained from a human donor in a cohort sampled during active COVID-19. The chain's CDR3 is CASSLKTSGANEQFF. The CDR3 nucleotides read TGTGCCAGCAGCCTCAAGACTAGCGGGGCAAATGAGCAGTTCTTC.